A single sample gave rise to the 10 T cell receptor beta chains below, sequenced in a study of monozygotic twins with inflammatory bowel disease. TCRdb reprocessed the 5' RACE reads, keeping one entry per CDR3 protein, no DNA. This sample contains more than 300,000 distinct CDR3 sequences. Sequenced input: blood. All receptors come from a human donor with ulcerative colitis or Crohn's disease, or a healthy co-twin of an affected twin (not recorded which).

The V gene is TRBV6-5, the J gene TRBJ2-3; TCRdb selects TRBD2, and the lack of DNA leaves this call unchecked. Germline values: CDR1 MNHEY, CDR2 SVGAGI. The CDR3 is made up of 16 amino acids. The CDR3 here is CASSYLLRGDSDTQYF.

The chain couples TRBV7-2 to TRBJ2-3. Germline CDR1 SGHTA, CDR2 FQGNSA. CDR3 length: 14 residues. CDR3 sequence reads: CASSRVVQADTQYF.

V and J are TRBV5-1 and TRBJ2-7; TCRdb's D call, TRBD1, is unchecked because there is no DNA. Germline CDR1 is SGHRS and CDR2 is YFSETQ. The CDR3 length is 14 residues. CDR3 sequence reads: CASSPGTADYEQYF.

The chain links TRBV30 to TRBJ2-7; TCRdb names TRBD2, which stays unverified in the absence of DNA. Germline V lookup: CDR1 GTSNPN, CDR2 SVGIG (reference sequence). CDR3 length: 13 residues. The CDR3 region is CAWNDGGSYEQYF. Variable domain in full (rest from reference TRBV30 and TRBJ2-7): SQTIHQWPATLVQPVGSPLSLECTVEGTSNPNLYWYRQAAGRGLQLLFYSVGIGQISSEVPQNLSASRPQDRQFILSSKKLLLSDSGFYLCAWNDGGSYEQYFGPGTRLTVT.

The chain recombines TRBV20-1 with TRBJ2-1. The CDR3 is 15 residues long. The V gene's germline CDR1 is DFQATT and CDR2 SNEGSKA (reference sequence). CDR3 residues: CSASDLAVSYNEQFF.

The chain has TRBV7-2 and TRBJ2-5; no DNA is available, so the TRBD2 call from TCRdb remains unchecked. Germline V gene data show CDR1 as SGHTA and CDR2 as FQGNSA. The CDR3 consists of 16 residues. The chain's CDR3 is CASSLSPGPSQETQYF.

The J gene is TRBJ1-1, the V gene TRBV30. Per germline, CDR1 GTSNPN and CDR2 SVGIG (reference sequence). CDR3 length: 14 residues. The CDR3: CAWKVRVLNTEAFF.

This chain uses TRBV28 with TRBJ2-4; TCRdb's D call of TRBD2 is untestable without DNA. Per the germline V gene, CDR1 is MDHEN and CDR2 is SYDVKM. The CDR3 is made up of 16 amino acids. CDR3 in amino acids: CASSGRRAVAKNIQYF.

The chain combines TRBV18 with TRBJ1-6; TCRdb selects TRBD1, and the lack of DNA leaves this call unchecked. The V gene's germline CDR1 is KGHSH and CDR2 LQKENI. CDR3 size: 16 residues. The CDR3 reads CASSPRGQGVNSPLHF.

The J gene is TRBJ2-1, the V gene TRBV5-1. Looked up from germline, CDR1 is SGHRS and CDR2 is YFSETQ. CDR3 length equals 15 residues. The CDR3 sequence: CASSLSVQQYNEQFF.